The 8 T cell receptor beta chains in this list originate from one sample, sequenced in a study of blood T cell repertoires in COVID-19. The table came from immunoSEQ multiplex PCR; TCRdb's copy has only in-frame clones and leaves some out. The profile shows 75,000 to 100,000 clones, 87% of them singletons. Sequencing was carried out using peripheral blood. The receptors stem from a man aged 60 to 69 with acute or convalescent COVID-19.

The chain employs TRBV29-1 and TRBJ2-6; 7 bases line up with TRBD1. Germline loops: CDR1 SQVTM, CDR2 ANQGSEA. This CDR3 is 14 amino acids long. V gave up 7 bases and J gave up 2 bases; unmatched junction bases: 5. In DNA form, the CDR3 reads TGCAGCGCCGGGGACAGCACTGGGGCCAACGTCCTGACTTTC. Translation: CSAGDSTGANVLTF.

CDR3 nucleotide sequence: TGTGCCAGCAACCTAGACAGTCCGAACACTGAAGCTTTCTTT. Protein product: CASNLDSPNTEAFF. The rearrangement links TRBV2 to TRBJ1-1; tentatively, D is TRBD1 (5 bases). Germline V gene data show CDR1 as SNHLY and CDR2 as FYNNEI. Trimming removed 7 bases from V and 1 base from J, with 13 bases in between. This CDR3 has 14 amino acids. Combining the CDR3 with reference TRBV2 and TRBJ1-1 gives the whole variable domain EPEVTQTPSHQVTQMGQEVILRCVPISNHLYFYWYRQILGQKVEFLVSFYNNEISEKSEIFDDQFSVERPDGSNFTLKIRSTKLEDSAMYFCASNLDSPNTEAFFGQGTRLTVV.

The chain carries TRBV3-1 (or the pseudogene TRBV3-2) and TRBJ1-6, with 8 nucleotides matching TRBD1. Germline trimming cut 3 bases from V and 8 bases from J; bases unmatched to any gene: 6. Germline assignment: CDR1 LGHDT and CDR2 YNNKEL (reference sequence). The CDR3 consists of 15 residues. The CDR3 loop is CASSHRGRRDSPLHF. The CDR3 region has the DNA TGTGCCAGCAGCCACAGGGGGCGAAGGGATTCACCCCTCCACTTT.

This clone was counted once. The V and J genes are TRBV7-2 and TRBJ2-1, with TRBD1 as a possible D gene (5 bases). CDR1 is SGHTA and CDR2 is FQGNSA in the germline V gene. The CDR3 covers 15 residues. V lost 4 bases and J 3 bases, leaving 13 bases between the germline ends. CDR3 in amino acids: CASSSRQFFYNEQFF. The DNA for the CDR3 is TGTGCCAGCAGCTCTCGACAGTTTTTCTACAATGAGCAGTTCTTC.

V and J are TRBV7-9 and TRBJ1-3, with D maybe TRBD1 (5 bases). Germline V gives CDR1 SEHNR, CDR2 FQNEAQ (reference sequence). Trimming cost V 7 bases and J 4 bases, with 23 bases left between them. This CDR3 comprises 17 residues. The CDR3 region has the DNA TGTGCCAGCACCCTCCGGGGACGGGGGGAAGCCGGAAACACCATATATTTT. As protein: CASTLRGRGEAGNTIYF.

This clone has only a few counts. The CDR3 bases are TGTGCCAGCAGTGAACGGTGGCAGGGTCGTAACTATGGCTACACCTTC. It translates to CASSERWQGRNYGYTF. This chain links TRBV6-1 with TRBJ1-2, with a tentative D call TRBD1 (5 bases). Germline V CDR1 and CDR2: MNHNS, SASEGT. Trimming removed 2 bases at V and 1 base at J, with 14 bases between. The CDR3 extends over 16 amino acids.

The rearrangement uses TRBV7-2 and TRBJ2-7; D perhaps matches TRBD1 (6 bases). The V end was cut by 5 bases, the J end by 3 bases, with 14 bases between. Germline V gene sequence: CDR1 SGHTA, CDR2 FQGNSA. The CDR3 consists of 14 residues. The CDR3 spells CASSPLGQYYEQYF. The CDR3 nucleotides are TGTGCCAGCAGCCCCCTTGGACAGTACTACGAGCAGTACTTC. Looking up the rest from reference TRBV7-2 and TRBJ2-7 gives the full variable domain: GAGVSQSPSNKVTEKGKDVELRCDPISGHTALYWYRQSLGQGLEFLIYFQGNSAPDKSGLPSDRFSAERTGGSVSTLTIQRTQQEDSAVYLCASSPLGQYYEQYFGPGTRLTVT.

The J gene is TRBJ1-2, the V gene TRBV18; TRBD1 aligns across 9 bases. CDR1 and CDR2 from the germline V gene are KGHSH and LQKENI. The V segment lost 3 bases and the J segment 6 bases; nucleotides outside the gene matches: 8. The length of the CDR3 is 15 residues. The CDR3 region is CASSPPGQGVNGYTF. In DNA form, the CDR3 reads TGTGCCAGCTCACCCCCGGGACAGGGAGTAAATGGCTACACCTTC.